The rows below give T cell receptor beta chains drawn from one sample of a study of glioma-infiltrating T cells. From the multiplex PCR reads, TCRdb called clonotypes with MiXCR, one entry per CDR3 protein. This table holds around 350,000 distinct CDR3 sequences, around 45% found once. The sample taken for sequencing was glioma tissue, nonneoplastic brain tissue, or PBMCs (not recorded which). Receptor source: a human donor with low-grade glioma or glioblastoma, undergoing nonglioma brain surgery, or in good health (not recorded which). Each CDR3 is given with its conserved first and last residue. A D gene is named only where the DNA matches it firmly. For some rows the clone size is stated as once, few or many, or as a class when expanded; others skip it.

d_gene: .
abundance: .
v_gene: TRBV12-5
j_gene: TRBJ2-5
CDR3nt: TGTGCTAGTGGTTTGGTACCAGGGGAAGAGACCCAGTACTTC
CDR3aa: CASGLVPGEETQYF

d_gene: TRBD2
abundance: .
v_gene: TRBV20-1
j_gene: TRBJ2-3
CDR3nt: TGCAGTGCTAGTGGACTAGCGGAGAGTAGCACAGATACGCAGTATTTT
CDR3aa: CSASGLAESSTDTQYF

d_gene: .
abundance: .
v_gene: TRBV25-1
j_gene: TRBJ2-1
CDR3nt: TGTGCCAGCAGTGAAGGAGGGCTAGCAGGCGAGCAGTTCTTC
CDR3aa: CASSEGGLAGEQFF

d_gene: .
abundance: .
v_gene: TRBV3-1
j_gene: TRBJ2-7
CDR3nt: TGTGCCAGCAGCCAAGGTAGGCAGAGTGTCTACGAGCAGTACTTC
CDR3aa: CASSQGRQSVYEQYF

d_gene: .
abundance: many
v_gene: TRBV10-3
j_gene: TRBJ1-4
CDR3nt: TGTGCCATCAGTGAACGACAGGAGGAAAAACTGTTTTTT
CDR3aa: CAISERQEEKLFF

d_gene: TRBD2
abundance: .
v_gene: TRBV14
j_gene: TRBJ2-7
CDR3nt: TGTGCCAGCAGCCTAGAGTGGACTAGCAGCTACGAGCAGTACTTC
CDR3aa: CASSLEWTSSYEQYF

d_gene: TRBD1
abundance: few
v_gene: TRBV6-1
j_gene: TRBJ2-5
CDR3nt: TGTGCCAGCAGTAGCCGGGACAGGGGGCGCAGAGAGACCCAGTACTTC
CDR3aa: CASSSRDRGRRETQYF

d_gene: .
abundance: .
v_gene: TRBV27
j_gene: TRBJ2-7
CDR3nt: TGTGCCAGCAGGGACGGGTACAATGAGCAGTACTTC
CDR3aa: CASRDGYNEQYF

d_gene: .
abundance: .
v_gene: TRBV6-2/TRBV6-3
j_gene: TRBJ1-2
CDR3nt: TGTGCCAGCAGCCCCGGGCCGCGCGGCTACACCTTC
CDR3aa: CASSPGPRGYTF

d_gene: TRBD1
abundance: few
v_gene: TRBV27
j_gene: TRBJ2-1
CDR3nt: TGTGCCAGCAGTTCCCTATCGACAGGGGGCGTTAATAATGAGCAGTTCTTC
CDR3aa: CASSSLSTGGVNNEQFF

d_gene: .
abundance: few
v_gene: TRBV3-1
j_gene: TRBJ2-3
CDR3nt: TGTGCCAGCAGCCAAGAAGGACCGGGAGCAGATACGCAGTATTTT
CDR3aa: CASSQEGPGADTQYF

d_gene: TRBD1
abundance: many
v_gene: TRBV28
j_gene: TRBJ1-2
CDR3nt: TGTGCCAGCAGTTTTCCCGGACAGGCTGTATATGGCTACACCTTC
CDR3aa: CASSFPGQAVYGYTF